Listed below are T cell receptor beta chains from one sample, sequenced in a study of T cell changes during pregnancy in multiple sclerosis. Here immunoSEQ multiplex PCR was the method, and the copy in TCRdb shows in-frame clones only, minus some. The data contain nearly 25,000 clones, around 90% of them singletons. Sequenced material: CD4+ T cells from peripheral blood mononuclear cells, taken in the first trimester of pregnancy. The receptors come from a female donor in good health, enrolled as a control in a pregnancy study. Each CDR3 is given with its conserved first and last residue. A D gene is named only where the DNA matches it firmly. Clone size is not always given. Where it is, it says once, few, many or a class for expanded clones.

>TRBV10-3|once|12|-|TRBJ1-2
TGCGCCTCAAAAGGGGGGGACTATGGCTACACCTTC
CASKGGDYGYTF
>TRBV28|-|13|-|TRBJ1-3
TGTGCCAGCAGCCCTGGGGGAGGTTACACCATATATTTT
CASSPGGGYTIYF
>TRBV7-6|-|13|-|TRBJ1-2
TGTGCCAGCAGCTTAGAGGGGAAACATGGCTACACCTTC
CASSLEGKHGYTF
>TRBV9|-|17|TRBD1|TRBJ1-1
TGTGCCAGCAGCGTAGCTACAGGGGGGGGCGGCTACACTGAAGCTTTCTTT
CASSVATGGGGYTEAFF
>TRBV2|-|18|TRBD1|TRBJ1-5
TGTGCCAGCAGTCAGGGGGGACAGGGCCATTATAGCAATCAGCCCCAGCATTTT
CASSQGGQGHYSNQPQHF
>TRBV7-2|-|14|TRBD2|TRBJ2-5
TGTGCCAGCAGCGTTAGCGGGAGGGGAACGGTTTGGTACTTC
CASSVSGRGTVWYF
>TRBV27|-|13|-|TRBJ1-3
TGTGCCAGCAGTTTACGAGGGGGAAACACCATATATTTT
CASSLRGGNTIYF
>TRBV5-1|once|20|TRBD2|TRBJ2-3
TGCGCCAGCAGCTTGGGCCCACGGGTCCTAGCGGGACCTAGCACAGATACGCAGTATTTT
CASSLGPRVLAGPSTDTQYF
>TRBV30|-|14|-|TRBJ1-5
TGTGCCTGGAGCGCCCTCGGTCGCAATCAGCCCCAGCATTTT
CAWSALGRNQPQHF
>TRBV27|-|15|-|TRBJ2-5
TGTGCCAGCAGTTTACGGGGAGGGGGGCAAGAGACCCAGTACTTC
CASSLRGGGQETQYF
>TRBV14|-|17|TRBD2|TRBJ2-1
TGTGCCAGCAGCCAAGATCTGGTAGCGGGGGTTTACCATGAGCAGTTCTTC
CASSQDLVAGVYHEQFF
>TRBV30|-|11|-|TRBJ2-5
TGTGCCTGGAGTAACAAAGAGACCCAGTACTTC
CAWSNKETQYF
>TRBV28|once|14|TRBD2|TRBJ2-1
TGTGCCAGCAGGCAGCGGGAGGGGTACAATGAGCAGTTCTTC
CASRQREGYNEQFF
>TRBV7-3|-|14|-|TRBJ2-3
TGTGCCAGCAGCTCGGGGGGCCGGGGAGATACGCAGTATTTT
CASSSGGRGDTQYF
>TRBV7-3|-|16|-|TRBJ2-5
TGTGCCAGCAGCTCCCAACCGCCAGGGGCGGGCGAGACCCAGTACTTC
CASSSQPPGAGETQYF
>TRBV13|once|12|-|TRBJ1-2
TGTGCCAGCAGCTTAACAGGGAGTGGCTACACCTTC
CASSLTGSGYTF
>TRBV2|-|13|-|TRBJ1-1
TGTGCCAGCAGCGGGGGGACGGGAACTGAAGCTTTCTTT
CASSGGTGTEAFF
>TRBV9|-|15|-|TRBJ2-2
TGTGCCAGCAGCCTCCCCGGCGGAGGCACCGGGGAGCTGTTTTTT
CASSLPGGGTGELFF
>TRBV7-3|-|15|TRBD2|TRBJ2-3
TGTGCCAGCAGCGGTCTAGCGGGGCCGACAGATACGCAGTATTTT
CASSGLAGPTDTQYF
>TRBV7-9|-|14|TRBD2|TRBJ2-5
TGTGCCAGCAGCCGGTGGGCGGGGGGGGAGACCCAGTACTTC
CASSRWAGGETQYF
>TRBV30|-|15|-|TRBJ1-3
TGTGCCTGGAGACGGGGGGTTTTCTCTGGAAACACCATATATTTT
CAWRRGVFSGNTIYF
>TRBV11-3|-|15|TRBD2|TRBJ2-1
TGTGCCAGCAGTCCCGGGGGGGGAGGATACAATGAGCAGTTCTTC
CASSPGGGGYNEQFF
>TRBV5-4|-|15|-|TRBJ1-1
TGTGCCAGCAGCTTATCAGGTTCCGTGGGCACTGAAGCTTTCTTT
CASSLSGSVGTEAFF
>TRBV6-5|-|15|TRBD2|TRBJ2-2
TGTGCCAGCACAAGACTAGCGACGAACACCGGGGAGCTGTTTTTT
CASTRLATNTGELFF
>TRBV21-1|-|14|-|TRBJ1-1
TGTGCCAGCAGCAAACCCGTCAGGCGAACTGAAGCTTTCTTT
CASSKPVRRTEAFF
>TRBV6-5|-|15|TRBD1|TRBJ1-2
TGTGCCAGCAGTTATCGCCTCGGACAGGGAGGTGGCTACACCTTC
CASSYRLGQGGGYTF
>TRBV2|-|13|-|TRBJ1-2
TGTGCCAGCAAAGGAGGGGAAGACTATGGCTACACCTTC
CASKGGEDYGYTF
>TRBV11-3|-|15|TRBD1|TRBJ1-1
TGTGCCAGCAGCTCCACAGGGGTCCCGAACACTGAAGCTTTCTTT
CASSSTGVPNTEAFF